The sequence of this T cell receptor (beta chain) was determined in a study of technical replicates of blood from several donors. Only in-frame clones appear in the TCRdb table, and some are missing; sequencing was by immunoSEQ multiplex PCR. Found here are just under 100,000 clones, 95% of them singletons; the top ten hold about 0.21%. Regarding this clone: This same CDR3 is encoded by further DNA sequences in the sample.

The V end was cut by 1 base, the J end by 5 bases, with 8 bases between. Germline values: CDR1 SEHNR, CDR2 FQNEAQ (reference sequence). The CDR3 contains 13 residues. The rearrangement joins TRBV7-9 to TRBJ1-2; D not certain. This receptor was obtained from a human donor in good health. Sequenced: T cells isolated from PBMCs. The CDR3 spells CASSLDRDYGYTF. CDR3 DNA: TGTGCCAGCAGCTTAGACCGGGATTATGGCTACACCTTC.